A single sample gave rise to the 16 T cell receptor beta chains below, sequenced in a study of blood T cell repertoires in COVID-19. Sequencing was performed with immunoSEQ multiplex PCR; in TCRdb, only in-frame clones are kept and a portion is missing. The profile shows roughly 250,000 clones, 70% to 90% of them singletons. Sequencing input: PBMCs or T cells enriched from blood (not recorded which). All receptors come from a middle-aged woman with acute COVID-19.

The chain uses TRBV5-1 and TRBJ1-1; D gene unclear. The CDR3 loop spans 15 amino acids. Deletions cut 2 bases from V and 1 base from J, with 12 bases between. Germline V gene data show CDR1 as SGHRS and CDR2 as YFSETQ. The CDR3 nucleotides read TGCGCCAGCAGCTTAAATATACAACCGAACACTGAAGCTTTCTTT. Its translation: CASSLNIQPNTEAFF.

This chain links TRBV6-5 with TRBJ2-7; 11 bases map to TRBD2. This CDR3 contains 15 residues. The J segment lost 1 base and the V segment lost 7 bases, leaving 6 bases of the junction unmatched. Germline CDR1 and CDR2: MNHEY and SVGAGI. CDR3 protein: CASIGGLAGSYEQYF. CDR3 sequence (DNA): TGTGCCAGCATTGGTGGACTAGCGGGTTCCTACGAGCAGTACTTC.

Written as DNA, the CDR3 is TGTGCCAGTAGCCACGGGACAGGGGAATATGGCTACACCTTC. Translated, it gives CASSHGTGEYGYTF. The chain combines TRBV19 with TRBJ1-2; 10 bases map to TRBD1. The V gene end was trimmed by 6 bases and the J gene end by 5 bases; junction bases not matched to a gene: 6. This CDR3 has 14 amino acids. The germline V gene encodes CDR1 LNHDA and CDR2 SQIVND (reference sequence).

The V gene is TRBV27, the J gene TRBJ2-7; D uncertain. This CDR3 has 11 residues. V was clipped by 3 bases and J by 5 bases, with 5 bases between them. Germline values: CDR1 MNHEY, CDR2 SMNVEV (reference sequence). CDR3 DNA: TGTGCCAGCAGTTTTTCCGACGAGCAGTACTTC. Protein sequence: CASSFSDEQYF.

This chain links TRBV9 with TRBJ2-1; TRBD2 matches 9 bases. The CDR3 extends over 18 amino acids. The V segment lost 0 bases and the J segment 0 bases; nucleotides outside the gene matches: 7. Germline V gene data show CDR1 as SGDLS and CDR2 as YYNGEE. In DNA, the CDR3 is TGTGCCAGCAGCGTAGAGTTGACTAGCGGTTACTCCTACAATGAGCAGTTCTTC. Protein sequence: CASSVELTSGYSYNEQFF. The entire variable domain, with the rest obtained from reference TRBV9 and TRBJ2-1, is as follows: DSGVTQTPKHLITATGQRVTLRCSPRSGDLSVYWYQQSLDQGLQFLIQYYNGEERAKGNILERFSAQQFPDLHSELNLSSLELGDSALYFCASSVELTSGYSYNEQFFGPGTRLTVL.

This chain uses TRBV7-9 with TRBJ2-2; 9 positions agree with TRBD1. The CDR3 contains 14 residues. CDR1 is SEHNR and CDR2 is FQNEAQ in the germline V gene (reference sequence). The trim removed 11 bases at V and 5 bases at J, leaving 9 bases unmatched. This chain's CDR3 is CAGGRDRDTGELFF. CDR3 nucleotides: TGTGCCGGGGGCCGGGACAGGGATACCGGGGAGCTGTTTTTT.

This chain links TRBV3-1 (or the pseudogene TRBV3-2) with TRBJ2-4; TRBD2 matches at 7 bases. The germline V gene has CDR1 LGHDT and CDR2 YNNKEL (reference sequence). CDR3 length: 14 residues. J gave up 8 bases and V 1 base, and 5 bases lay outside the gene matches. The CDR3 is CASSQALASYIQYF. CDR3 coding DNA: TGTGCCAGCAGCCAAGCACTAGCGAGTTACATTCAGTACTTC.

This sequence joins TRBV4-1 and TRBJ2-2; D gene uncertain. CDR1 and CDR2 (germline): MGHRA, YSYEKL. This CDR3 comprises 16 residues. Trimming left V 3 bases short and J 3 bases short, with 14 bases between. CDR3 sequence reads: CASSQVARHYTGELFF. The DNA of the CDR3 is TGCGCCAGCAGCCAGGTGGCCAGGCATTACACCGGGGAGCTGTTTTTT.

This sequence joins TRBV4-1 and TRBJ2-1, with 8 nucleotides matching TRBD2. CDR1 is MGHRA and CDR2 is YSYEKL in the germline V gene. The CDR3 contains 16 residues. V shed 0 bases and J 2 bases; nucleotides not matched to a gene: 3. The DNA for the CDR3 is TGCGCCAGCAGCCAAGACGGGAGGGACCCCTACAATGAGCAGTTCTTC. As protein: CASSQDGRDPYNEQFF.

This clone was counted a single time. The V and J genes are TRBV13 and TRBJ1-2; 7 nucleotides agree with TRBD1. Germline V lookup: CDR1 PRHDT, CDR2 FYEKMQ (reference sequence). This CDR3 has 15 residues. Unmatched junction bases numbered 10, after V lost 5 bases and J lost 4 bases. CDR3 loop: CASSKRQGRGYGYTF. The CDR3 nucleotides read TGTGCCAGCAGCAAACGACAGGGAAGAGGCTATGGCTACACCTTC.

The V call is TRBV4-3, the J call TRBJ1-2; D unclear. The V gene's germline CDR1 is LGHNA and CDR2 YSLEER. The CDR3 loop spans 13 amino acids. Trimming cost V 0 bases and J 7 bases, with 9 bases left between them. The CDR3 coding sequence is TGCGCCAGCAGCCAAGATAAAGGACTTGGCTACACCTTC. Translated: CASSQDKGLGYTF.

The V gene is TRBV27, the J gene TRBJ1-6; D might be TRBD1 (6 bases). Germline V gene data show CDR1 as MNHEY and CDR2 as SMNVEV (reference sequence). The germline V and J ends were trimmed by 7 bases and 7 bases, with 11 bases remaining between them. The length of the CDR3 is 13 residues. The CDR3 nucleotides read TGTGCCAGCACCGGGGGGGCGAATTCACCCCTCCACTTT. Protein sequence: CASTGGANSPLHF.

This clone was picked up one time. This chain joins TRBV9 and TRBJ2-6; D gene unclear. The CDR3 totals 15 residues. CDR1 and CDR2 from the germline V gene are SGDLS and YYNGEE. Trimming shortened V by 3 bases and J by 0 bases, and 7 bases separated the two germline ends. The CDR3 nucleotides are TGTGCCAGCAGCGGGCCTGCCTCTGGGGCCAACGTCCTGACTTTC. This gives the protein CASSGPASGANVLTF.

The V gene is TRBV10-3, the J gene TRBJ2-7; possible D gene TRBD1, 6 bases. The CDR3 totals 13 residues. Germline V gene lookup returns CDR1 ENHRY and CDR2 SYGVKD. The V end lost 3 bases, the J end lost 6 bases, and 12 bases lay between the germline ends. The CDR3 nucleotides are TGTGCCATCAGTGAACCAGGGGTGAGCGAGCAGTACGTC. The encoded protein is CAISEPGVSEQYV.

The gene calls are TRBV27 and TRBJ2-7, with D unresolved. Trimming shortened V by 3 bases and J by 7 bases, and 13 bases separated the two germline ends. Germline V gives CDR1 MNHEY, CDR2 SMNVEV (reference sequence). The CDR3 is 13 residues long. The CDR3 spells CASSFGSPREQYF. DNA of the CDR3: TGTGCCAGCAGTTTTGGGTCACCGCGGGAGCAGTACTTC.

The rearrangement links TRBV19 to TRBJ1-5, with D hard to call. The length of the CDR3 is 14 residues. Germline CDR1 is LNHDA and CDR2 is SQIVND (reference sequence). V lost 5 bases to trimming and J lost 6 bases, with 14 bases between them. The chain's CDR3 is CASSPQDLGQPQHF. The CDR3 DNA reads TGTGCCAGTAGTCCTCAGGATTTGGGTCAGCCCCAGCATTTT.